This TCR beta chain was captured by sequencing in a study of OX40 agonist ivuxolimab in advanced cancers. This table comes from immunoSEQ multiplex PCR, and its TCRdb copy is limited to in-frame clones, with some not included. This sample has some 62,000 clones, with about 89% found just once. Germline lookup yields CDR1 SGHTA and CDR2 FQGNSA. V lost 4 bases and J lost 5, with 18 bases in between. This CDR3 has 16 residues. This clonotype was obtained from an adult with an advanced solid tumor such as melanoma, head and neck, liver or kidney cancer. The chain carries TRBV7-2 and TRBJ2-1, with D maybe TRBD2 (6 bases). The sequencing used CD4+ or CD8+ T cells sorted from blood, collected in a trial of the OX40 agonist ivuxolimab. In nucleotides, the CDR3 is TGTGCCAGCAGCTATGGACTACAAATAAATGACAATGAGCAGTTCTTC. Amino acid sequence: CASSYGLQINDNEQFF.